The clone carrying this T cell receptor beta chain has only one observation. Profiling relied on immunoSEQ multiplex PCR, and the TCRdb table lists in-frame clones only, not all of them. The table has about 99,000 clones, about half seen once. The data were taken from a study of shared clonotypes between healthy human individuals. Germline CDR1 and CDR2: SGDLS and YYNGEE. With 0 bases clipped from V and 2 bases from J, the junction kept 2 bases outside the gene matches. This CDR3 has 17 residues. The receptor was derived from a woman between 35 and 50 years old in good health. Some clones in this sample may be carry-over from other donors' samples. Sequenced sample: PBMCs. The chain carries TRBV9 and TRBJ2-5; TRBD2 matches at 15 bases. CDR3 nucleotides: TGTGCCAGCAGCGTAGGGGGACTAGCGGGAGGACAAGAGACCCAGTACTTC. As protein: CASSVGGLAGGQETQYF.